This TCR beta chain was found in a study of blood T cell repertoires in COVID-19. Study-wide context: The origin of the acute and convalescent COVID-19 samples was the United States, Italy and Spain. Nucleic acid was either cDNA or gDNA, and it came from T cells, B-cell-depleted T cells, or PBMCs.

Original processing notes: Cell counts per sample came from amplifying reference gene primers. Profiling relied on immunoSEQ multiplex PCR, and the TCRdb table lists in-frame clones only, not all of them. For V, J and clone size, that table is used; D and trimming come from the DNA. The sample records around 280,000 clones, about nine tenths being singletons. Germline CDR1 KGHDR, CDR2 SFDVKD. Losses at the gene ends were 2 bases for V and 2 bases for J; bases not matched to a gene: 2. This CDR3 comprises 14 residues. This receptor was taken from a woman between 45 and 60 years old who had recovered from COVID-19. The chain combines TRBV24-1 with TRBJ2-7; TRBD1 aligns across 7 bases. Sequencing was done on a sample of peripheral blood. CDR3 amino acids: CATSDSDRAYEQYF. Here the CDR3 DNA reads TGTGCCACCAGTGATTCCGACAGGGCCTACGAGCAGTACTTC.